What follows are 9 T cell receptor beta chains derived from one specimen sequenced in a study of cytomegalovirus exposure and HLA in healthy donors. Primers: 60 Vbeta forward and 13 Jbeta reverse. Here immunoSEQ multiplex PCR was the method, and the copy in TCRdb shows in-frame clones only, minus some. The table lists some 180,000 clones, approximately 80% of them singletons. Sequences were obtained from PBMCs. Receptors were obtained from a girl between 5 and 17 years old in good health and CMV-seropositive.

V gene TRBV7-9 combines with J gene TRBJ1-3; 12 nucleotides line up with TRBD1. Germline V gives CDR1 SEHNR, CDR2 FQNEAQ (reference sequence). Trimming removed 4 bases from V and 2 bases from J; junction bases left unmatched: 6. This CDR3 comprises 17 residues. The CDR3 DNA sequence: TGTGCCAGCAGCTCCGGGACAGGGGGCGCCGCTGGAAACACCATATATTTT. As protein: CASSSGTGGAAGNTIYF.

In nucleotides, the CDR3 is TGCAGCGTTGACCTCATGGGGGGGCAGTGGGATACGCAGTATTTT. It codes for CSVDLMGGQWDTQYF. The chain carries TRBV29-1 and TRBJ2-3; tentatively, D is TRBD2 (7 bases). Trimming cost V 3 bases and J 6 bases, with 19 bases left between them. The CDR3 runs to 15 residues. The germline V gene encodes CDR1 SQVTM and CDR2 ANQGSEA.

The chain joins TRBV9 to TRBJ1-1; D might be TRBD1 (6 bases). The CDR3 totals 15 residues. V was pared by 4 bases and J by 4 bases, with 17 bases between. Germline values: CDR1 SGDLS, CDR2 YYNGEE. In DNA, the CDR3 is TGTGCCAGCAGCTTAGCAACAGGGTTGGGCACTGAAGCTTTCTTT. It yields the protein CASSLATGLGTEAFF.

CDR3 amino acids: CASSFGRAYEQYF. CDR3 DNA: TGTGCCAGCAGTTTTGGGAGAGCCTACGAGCAGTACTTC. V is TRBV27 and J is TRBJ2-7; perhaps TRBD2 as D (5 bases). The CDR3 spans 13 residues. V lost 3 bases, J lost 2 bases, and 8 bases lay in between. The germline CDR1 and CDR2 sequences are MNHEY and SMNVEV (reference sequence).

Concerning this clone itself: Other DNA sequences in the same sample also yield this CDR3. V and J are TRBV7-6 and TRBJ2-3, with 11 nucleotides matching TRBD2. Trimming at V came to 2 bases and at J to 1 base, leaving 2 bases not matched to a gene. The germline V gene has CDR1 SGHVS and CDR2 FNYEAQ. The CDR3 totals 16 residues. CDR3 in DNA: TGTGCCAGCAGCTTAATACTAGCGGGAGGCACAGATACGCAGTATTTT. It codes for CASSLILAGGTDTQYF.

V is TRBV5-4 and J is TRBJ2-5, with 14 bases aligning to TRBD2. Per germline, CDR1 SGHNT and CDR2 YYREEE (reference sequence). Germline trimming cut 3 bases from V and 4 bases from J; bases unmatched to any gene: 14. This CDR3 has 19 amino acids. In DNA form, the CDR3 reads TGTGCCAGCAGCTCGTCAAAATCTAGACTAGCGGGAGGGAGAGAGACCCAGTACTTC. Its translation: CASSSSKSRLAGGRETQYF.

This clone has only a few counts. DNA for the CDR3: TGCAGCGTTGGAATGAGACAGGGTGGCGAGCAGTACTTC. It is translated as CSVGMRQGGEQYF. The rearrangement links TRBV29-1 to TRBJ2-7; 7 nucleotides line up with TRBD1. V lost 4 bases, J lost 6 bases, and 9 bases stayed unmatched. The CDR3 has 13 amino acids. The germline V gene has CDR1 SQVTM and CDR2 ANQGSEA.

Remarks on this clone: The sample holds other DNA sequences that translate to the same CDR3. The chain employs TRBV9 and TRBJ2-7; D is unresolved. The ends were cut back, 0 bases at V and 0 bases at J, with 7 bases in the middle. The CDR3 is 14 amino acids. Germline V gives CDR1 SGDLS, CDR2 YYNGEE. The CDR3 spells CASSVVPSSYEQYF. The CDR3 DNA is TGTGCCAGCAGCGTAGTTCCTTCCTCCTACGAGCAGTACTTC.

The J gene is TRBJ2-7, the V gene TRBV6-6; 8 bases match TRBD1. Germline values: CDR1 MNHNY, CDR2 SVGAGI (reference sequence). The CDR3 covers 15 residues. Trimming took 0 bases from V and 3 from J; bases not matched to a gene: 4. The CDR3 reads CASSYSGQDFYEQYF. The CDR3 region has the DNA TGTGCCAGCAGTTACTCGGGACAGGACTTCTACGAGCAGTACTTC.